This T cell receptor (beta chain) was profiled in a study of blood T cell repertoires in COVID-19. The cohort comprised adults aged 18 to 89 years residing in about two dozen US areas. Donors were grouped by their self-reported clinical history. CDR3 size: 16 residues. Germline V gene lookup returns CDR1 MNHEY and CDR2 SMNVEV (reference sequence). The J segment lost 3 bases and the V segment lost 2 bases, leaving 5 bases of the junction unmatched. Per the authors' pipeline: Reference gene primers were amplified, and this amplification served to estimate nucleated cell counts. The assay was immunoSEQ multiplex PCR, and TCRdb's table has in-frame clones only and misses some. V and J calls plus clone size are reproduced from that table; the DNA served to infer D and trimming. Among 300,000 to 350,000 clones listed, approximately 89% were seen once. The sample holds one count of this clone.

Sequenced: PBMCs or T cells enriched from blood (not recorded which). V usage is TRBV27 and J usage is TRBJ2-1; 9 bases are a match to TRBD2. This clonotype was obtained from a man aged 25 to 40 who had recovered from COVID-19. The CDR3 region is CASSLLAGRHYNEQFF. CDR3 sequence (DNA): TGTGCCAGCAGTTTACTAGCGGGACGGCACTACAATGAGCAGTTCTTC.